The rows below give T cell receptor beta chains drawn from one sample of a study of OX40 agonist ivuxolimab in advanced cancers. Sequenced by immunoSEQ multiplex PCR; TCRdb stores in-frame clones only, minus some. The sample lists about 100,000 clones, 90% seen once, with roughly 0.17% in the top ten. The sequencing used CD4+ or CD8+ T cells sorted from blood, collected in a trial of the OX40 agonist ivuxolimab. The receptors come from an adult with an advanced solid tumor such as melanoma, head and neck, liver or kidney cancer. Both conserved end residues are part of each CDR3. Each record gives: D gene, clone size, V gene, J gene, CDR3 DNA, CDR3 protein. The D gene is left open where the match is weak. Clone size is stated in some rows and not others, as once, few, many or a class when expanded.

D: TRBD2
size: -
V: TRBV5-1
J: TRBJ2-7
DNA: TGCGCCAGCAGTCTACGGACTAGCGGGAACCACGAGCAGTACTTC
CDR3: CASSLRTSGNHEQYF

D: -
size: -
V: TRBV28
J: TRBJ1-4
DNA: TGTGCCAGCGGGGCCTACAGTTCAACTAATGAAAAACTGTTTTTT
CDR3: CASGAYSSTNEKLFF

D: -
size: once
V: TRBV5-4
J: TRBJ2-2
DNA: TGTGCCAGCAGCTTGGGGAAGGCGAACACCGGGGAGCTGTTTTTT
CDR3: CASSLGKANTGELFF

D: TRBD1
size: -
V: TRBV5-1
J: TRBJ2-7
DNA: TGCGCCAGCAGCTCTACAGGGGGCCCAGACGAGCAGTACTTC
CDR3: CASSSTGGPDEQYF

D: TRBD2
size: -
V: TRBV7-9
J: TRBJ2-1
DNA: TGTGCCAGCAGAACCGGGACTAGCGAGAGGAATGAGCAGTTCTTC
CDR3: CASRTGTSERNEQFF

D: -
size: -
V: TRBV10-3
J: TRBJ1-5
DNA: TGTGCCATCAGTGTAAAGGCGGACAATCAGCCCCAGCATTTT
CDR3: CAISVKADNQPQHF

D: -
size: -
V: TRBV30
J: TRBJ1-4
DNA: TGTGCCTGGAGTGGGGGAGCAACTAATGAAAAACTGTTTTTT
CDR3: CAWSGGATNEKLFF

D: -
size: -
V: TRBV6-5
J: TRBJ1-2
DNA: TGTGCCAGCACCTCCGGTCGGGGCCTCAACTATGGCTACACCTTC
CDR3: CASTSGRGLNYGYTF

D: -
size: -
V: TRBV27
J: TRBJ2-5
DNA: TGTGCCAGCGGAATGAGGGAGGAGACCCAGTACTTC
CDR3: CASGMREETQYF

D: TRBD1
size: -
V: TRBV19
J: TRBJ1-5
DNA: TGTGCCAGTAGTACGACAGGGGCGGGTCAGCCCCAGCATTTT
CDR3: CASSTTGAGQPQHF

D: -
size: -
V: TRBV28
J: TRBJ1-2
DNA: TGTGCCACCGCCCCAGGGCCGGGGAACTATGGCTACACCTTC
CDR3: CATAPGPGNYGYTF

D: -
size: -
V: TRBV7-9
J: TRBJ2-3
DNA: TGTGCCAGCAGCTTAGGAGCGGCAGATACGCAGTATTTT
CDR3: CASSLGAADTQYF

D: -
size: few
V: TRBV4-1
J: TRBJ1-2
DNA: TGCGCCAGCAGCCAACCCAGGGAGGGACACTATGGCTACACCTTC
CDR3: CASSQPREGHYGYTF

D: TRBD2
size: -
V: TRBV7-8
J: TRBJ2-2
DNA: TGTGCCAGCAGCTCCCCGAGCGGGGGCCGGAACACCGGGGAGCTGTTTTTT
CDR3: CASSSPSGGRNTGELFF

D: -
size: -
V: TRBV6-5
J: TRBJ1-2
DNA: TGTGCCAGCAGTCCACCTGGGGGGTCCTTCTATGGCTACACCTTC
CDR3: CASSPPGGSFYGYTF

D: TRBD2
size: once
V: TRBV5-1
J: TRBJ2-5
DNA: TGCGCCAGCAGCTTTTACAGGAGACTAGCGGGAGGGTCAGAGACCCAGTACTTC
CDR3: CASSFYRRLAGGSETQYF

D: TRBD1
size: -
V: TRBV5-4
J: TRBJ2-7
DNA: TGTGCCAGCAGCTTGGGACAGACAGGGATCCCCTACGAGCAGTACTTC
CDR3: CASSLGQTGIPYEQYF

D: -
size: -
V: TRBV7-3
J: TRBJ2-5
DNA: TGTGCCAGCAGCTTAGGCCGGGCGTCAGAGACCCAGTACTTC
CDR3: CASSLGRASETQYF

D: -
size: -
V: TRBV7-3
J: TRBJ1-1
DNA: TGTGCCAGCAGCTTAATTGGCGGAACTTCTGAAGCTTTCTTT
CDR3: CASSLIGGTSEAFF

D: -
size: -
V: TRBV29-1
J: TRBJ1-4
DNA: TGCAGCGGTGCAGGGAGCACTAATGAAAAACTGTTTTTT
CDR3: CSGAGSTNEKLFF

D: -
size: -
V: TRBV13
J: TRBJ1-2
DNA: TGTGCCAGCAGCTTAGGTGGCGGCTACACCTTC
CDR3: CASSLGGGYTF

D: -
size: -
V: TRBV6-1
J: TRBJ2-3
DNA: TGTGCCAGCAGTGAGGGGGATACGCAGTATTTT
CDR3: CASSEGDTQYF

D: -
size: -
V: TRBV9
J: TRBJ2-3
DNA: TGTGCCAGCAGCGTAGGGGTAGTTACTCTCGTGGATACGCAGTATTTT
CDR3: CASSVGVVTLVDTQYF

D: -
size: -
V: TRBV5-1
J: TRBJ2-3
DNA: TGCGCCAGCAGCTTGGAAGGACTCCTCACAGATACGCAGTATTTT
CDR3: CASSLEGLLTDTQYF

D: -
size: -
V: TRBV15
J: TRBJ1-2
DNA: TGTGCCACCAGCAGAGGAGTTCACAGGGACCCTTACTATGGCTACACCTTC
CDR3: CATSRGVHRDPYYGYTF

D: -
size: few
V: TRBV5-1
J: TRBJ1-2
DNA: TGCGCCAGCAGCGATCGACTGAGGGTGAATGGCTACACCTTC
CDR3: CASSDRLRVNGYTF

D: -
size: -
V: TRBV5-1
J: TRBJ1-3
DNA: TGCGCCAGCAGCTTGGGGCCCGGGGGCTCTGGAAACACCATATATTTT
CDR3: CASSLGPGGSGNTIYF

D: -
size: once
V: TRBV30
J: TRBJ2-1
DNA: TGTGCCTGGTCCAGAGTTAATTACCGCTACAATGAGCAGTTCTTC
CDR3: CAWSRVNYRYNEQFF

D: TRBD1
size: -
V: TRBV4-1
J: TRBJ2-2
DNA: TGCGCCAGCAGCCCCCGACAGGGTAGGTCTGCGAACACCGGGGAGCTGTTTTTT
CDR3: CASSPRQGRSANTGELFF

D: -
size: -
V: TRBV14
J: TRBJ1-6
DNA: TGTGCCAGCAGCCGATTCGGGCAGACCTATAATTCACCCCTCCACTTT
CDR3: CASSRFGQTYNSPLHF

D: TRBD2
size: -
V: TRBV11-2
J: TRBJ2-1
DNA: TGTGCCAGCAGCTTAATGCCGACTAGCGGGAATGAGCAGTTCTTC
CDR3: CASSLMPTSGNEQFF

D: -
size: -
V: TRBV29-1
J: TRBJ2-5
DNA: TGCAGCGTTGGTTCAGGGGCCGAGACCCAGTACTTC
CDR3: CSVGSGAETQYF

D: TRBD1
size: -
V: TRBV12-5
J: TRBJ1-5
DNA: TGTGCTAGTGCCCGGGACAGATATCAGCCCCAGCATTTT
CDR3: CASARDRYQPQHF

D: TRBD2
size: -
V: TRBV11-1
J: TRBJ2-7
DNA: TGTGCCAGCAGCCCCGGGAGGTCCTACGAGCAGTACTTC
CDR3: CASSPGRSYEQYF

D: TRBD1
size: -
V: TRBV2
J: TRBJ1-2
DNA: TGTGCCAGCAGAGGACAGGGAGAGAACTATGGCTACACCTTC
CDR3: CASRGQGENYGYTF

D: -
size: -
V: TRBV6-1
J: TRBJ1-5
DNA: TGTGCCAGCAGCCCGGGACCGGATCGGCCCCAGCATTTT
CDR3: CASSPGPDRPQHF

D: -
size: -
V: TRBV15
J: TRBJ2-4
DNA: TGTGCCACCAGCAGAGGAATGGGGGTTGGGGCCAAAAACATTCAGTACTTC
CDR3: CATSRGMGVGAKNIQYF

D: -
size: -
V: TRBV6-1
J: TRBJ2-7
DNA: TGTGCCAGCAGGCGGGACAGCACCTACGAGCAGTACTTC
CDR3: CASRRDSTYEQYF

D: -
size: once
V: TRBV11-2
J: TRBJ2-1
DNA: TGTGCCAGCAGCCTCGTCTCGCGAGACAATGAGCAGTTCTTC
CDR3: CASSLVSRDNEQFF

D: -
size: -
V: TRBV19
J: TRBJ1-5
DNA: TGTGCCAGTAGTATCTCGGCCAGAGGCAATCAGCCCCAGCATTTT
CDR3: CASSISARGNQPQHF

D: TRBD1
size: once
V: TRBV6-1
J: TRBJ2-5
DNA: TGTGCCAGCAGTTTTTACCGGGACAGTCAAGAGACCCAGTACTTC
CDR3: CASSFYRDSQETQYF